These 16 T cell receptor gamma chains share one sample of origin, sequenced in a study of intestinal T cells in coeliac disease (dated by TCRdb to about 2020). For each case, genomic DNA was isolated from ten 5-um FFPE scrolls with the QIAamp DNA FFPE tissue kit. Libraries were prepared through multiplex PCR. For sequencing, an Ion Torrent PGM was employed. TRG repertoires were amplified from 150 to 250 ng of biopsy DNA with the LymphoTrack kit, in which Illumina adapters are carried by the primers. TCRdb called clones afresh from the public reads with CATT; identical DNA rows were later merged. This sample is represented by about 500 gamma-chain clones; about 55% of them were singletons. Under 45% of the sample belongs to the ten largest clones. The specimen sequenced was a duodenal biopsy. Source of these receptors: a human donor who served as a control with a normal duodenal biopsy, not a healthy volunteer.

J is TRGJ1 or TRGJ2 and V is TRGV3. The CDR3 is 12 residues long. V was clipped by 12 bases and J by 5 bases; unmatched bases: 13. The germline V gene has CDR1 VTNTFY and CDR2 YDVSTARD (reference sequence). The CDR3 DNA follows: TGTGCCGACCTGGGAGGGGATTATAAGAAACTCTTT. It encodes CADLGGDYKKLF.

The chain recombines TRGV10 with TRGJ1 or TRGJ2. TRGV10 is an ORF; its function is uncertain. The CDR3 is 16 amino acids. The V segment lost 8 bases and the J segment 2 bases; nucleotides outside the gene matches: 16. The chain's CDR3 is CAAWDHTDHDYYKKLF. CDR3 DNA: TGTGCTGCGTGGGATCACACCGACCACGATTATTATAAGAAACTCTTT.

This clone counts as large. The chain recombines TRGV3 with TRGJ1 or TRGJ2. The CDR3 extends over 13 amino acids. The V gene end was trimmed by 3 bases and the J gene end by 0 bases; junction bases not matched to a gene: 2. Germline V gene sequence: CDR1 VTNTFY, CDR2 YDVSTARD (reference sequence). CDR3 protein: CATWDGNYYKKLF. CDR3 in DNA: TGTGCCACCTGGGACGGGAATTATTATAAGAAACTCTTT.

The chain recombines TRGV3 with TRGJP2. V shed 0 bases and J 15 bases; nucleotides not matched to a gene: 16. Germline V gene sequence: CDR1 VTNTFY, CDR2 YDVSTARD (reference sequence). CDR3 length: 15 residues. The chain's CDR3 is CATWDRPPLYGVKTF. DNA for the CDR3: TGTGCCACCTGGGACAGGCCCCCTTTATACGGGGTCAAGACGTTT.

For the CDR3, the DNA is TGTGCTGCGTGGGATTATCCCACCTCGTTGGTTGTCAAGATATTT. Translation: CAAWDYPTSLVVKIF. The J gene is TRGJP1, the V gene TRGV10. TRGV10 qualifies as an ORF whose function is uncertain. The CDR3 covers 15 residues. V trimming: 8 bases; J trimming: 15 bases; junction bases outside the gene matches: 22.

The chain is built from TRGV8 and TRGJP1. The ends lost 5 bases at V and 7 bases at J; junction bases unmatched: 10. This CDR3 is 14 amino acids long. Germline V CDR1 and CDR2: VENAVY, YDSYNSRV. The CDR3 here is CATWVKPLGWFKIF. Written as DNA, the CDR3 is TGTGCCACCTGGGTTAAACCACTTGGTTGGTTCAAGATATTT.

This clone was observed a few times. The TCRdb protein, from a much larger clone, departs from this DNA's translation at residue 11, likely by read error; the protein shown derives from the DNA. V is TRGV10 and J is TRGJP1. TRGV10 is an ORF, and what it does is uncertain. CDR3 length: 18 amino acids. V was pared by 8 bases and J by 4 bases, with 20 bases of the junction left unmatched. DNA of the CDR3: TGTGCTGCGTGGGATTATACCCTCCTGAGAATCACTGGTTGGTTCAAGATATTT. It specifies CAAWDYTLLRITGWFKIF.

This clone was counted only a few times. CDR3 region: CATGTGLCSSHYYKKLF. The CDR3 region has the DNA TGTGCCACTGGGACAGGCCTTTGCTCTTCTCATTATTATAAGAAACTCTTT. The rearrangement uses TRGV3 and TRGJ1 or TRGJ2. The CDR3 spans 17 residues. Trimming cost V 10 bases and J 2 bases; bases outside gene matches: 23. Germline V lookup: CDR1 VTNTFY, CDR2 YDVSTARD (reference sequence).

The chain is built from TRGV9 and TRGJ1 or TRGJ2. The CDR3 runs to 15 residues. CDR1 is GITISATS, CDR2 ISYDGTV, per germline (reference sequence). Trimming removed 0 bases from V and 4 bases from J; junction bases left unmatched: 9. The CDR3 is CALWEVPRGYYKKLF. In DNA form, the CDR3 reads TGTGCCTTGTGGGAGGTGCCGAGGGGCTATTATAAGAAACTCTTT.

By share, this clone ranks as hyperexpanded. This sample includes further DNA sequences coding for the same CDR3. The CDR3 protein is CATWQNYYKKLF. DNA of the CDR3: TGTGCCACCTGGCAGAATTATTATAAGAAACTCTTT. The V gene is TRGV3, the J gene TRGJ1 or TRGJ2. The CDR3 totals 12 residues. Germline V gives CDR1 VTNTFY, CDR2 YDVSTARD (reference sequence). V lost 6 bases, J lost 0 bases, and 2 bases stayed unmatched.

The rearrangement links TRGV4 to TRGJ1 or TRGJ2. The trim removed 12 bases at V and 3 bases at J, leaving 8 bases unmatched. This CDR3 spans 11 amino acids. The V gene's germline CDR1 is EGSTGY and CDR2 YDSYTSSV. In DNA, the CDR3 is TGTGCCCCCCTGTGTTATTATAAGAAACTCTTT. Protein: CAPLCYYKKLF.

In this sample, this clone turned up a few times. The protein given by TCRdb reflects a much larger clone and differs at residue 5 from this DNA's translation, likely from a read error; the protein shown is the DNA's translation. V gene TRGV2 combines with J gene TRGJ1 or TRGJ2. This CDR3 has 14 residues. Germline lookup yields CDR1 EGSNGY and CDR2 YDSYNSKV. The CDR3 region has the DNA TGTGCCACCTGGGGCGGGCCGTATTATTATAAGAAACTCTTT. Residues: CATWGGPYYYKKLF.

A few counts support this clone. A far larger clone is one base from this, pointing to a likely read error. This specimen includes other DNA sequences encoding the same CDR3. The gene calls are TRGV10 and TRGJP1. TRGV10 is placed among ORFs of uncertain function. The CDR3 is 18 residues long. The CDR3 nucleotides are TGTGCTGCGTGGGATTATACCCTCCTGAGAACCACTGGCTGGTTCAAGATATTT. This sequence encodes CAAWDYTLLRTTGWFKIF.

In this sample, this clone turned up a few times. This chain uses TRGV10 with TRGJP1. TRGV10 has ORF status, its function being uncertain. The CDR3 runs to 15 residues. V lost 8 bases to trimming and J lost 2 bases; unmatched junction nucleotides: 9. CDR3 DNA sequence: TGTGCTGCGTGGGGATTTGGGACCACTGGTTGGTTCAAGATATTT. Translated: CAAWGFGTTGWFKIF.

This clone has just a few counts. A far larger clone is a single base away, which makes a read error likely. The chain joins TRGV2 to TRGJ1 or TRGJ2. Trimming removed 0 bases from V and 2 bases from J; junction bases left unmatched: 4. This CDR3 spans 14 amino acids. Germline V gives CDR1 EGSNGY, CDR2 YDSYNSKV. CDR3 protein: CATWDGPYYYKKLF. CDR3 bases: TGTGCCACCTGGGACGGGCCATATTATTATAAGAAACTCTTT.

Comments on this clone: An end of the junction differs from the germline gene, which may be a read error. The chain joins TRGV3 to TRGJ1 or TRGJ2. CDR1 is VTNTFY, CDR2 YDVSTARD, per germline (reference sequence). The CDR3 runs to 14 residues. This CDR3 is CATWTGYLHYKKLF. As DNA, the CDR3 is TGTGCCACCTGGACAGGCTACCTCCATTATAAGAAACTCTTC.